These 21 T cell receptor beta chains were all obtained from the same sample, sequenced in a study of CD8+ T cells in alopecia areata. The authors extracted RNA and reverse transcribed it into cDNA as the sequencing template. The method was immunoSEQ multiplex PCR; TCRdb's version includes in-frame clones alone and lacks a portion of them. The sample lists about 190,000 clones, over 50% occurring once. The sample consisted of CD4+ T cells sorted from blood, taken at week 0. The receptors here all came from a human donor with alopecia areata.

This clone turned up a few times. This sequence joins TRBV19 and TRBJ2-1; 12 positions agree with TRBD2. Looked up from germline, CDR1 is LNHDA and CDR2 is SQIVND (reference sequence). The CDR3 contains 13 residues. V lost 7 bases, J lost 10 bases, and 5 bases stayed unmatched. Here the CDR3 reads CASTLTSGGEQFF. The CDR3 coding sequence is TGTGCCAGTACCCTAACTAGCGGGGGGGAGCAGTTCTTC.

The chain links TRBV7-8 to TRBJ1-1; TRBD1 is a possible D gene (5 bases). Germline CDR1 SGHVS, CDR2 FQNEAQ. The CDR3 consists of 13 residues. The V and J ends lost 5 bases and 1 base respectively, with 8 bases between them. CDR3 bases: TGTGCCAGCAGCCGGGGCAAGAACACTGAAGCTTTCTTT. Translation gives CASSRGKNTEAFF.

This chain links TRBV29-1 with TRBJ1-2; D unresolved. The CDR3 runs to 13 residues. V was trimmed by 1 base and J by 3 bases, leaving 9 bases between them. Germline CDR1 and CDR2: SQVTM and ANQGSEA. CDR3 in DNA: TGCAGCGTTGAAGGTGGGGAAGACTATGGCTACACCTTC. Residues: CSVEGGEDYGYTF.

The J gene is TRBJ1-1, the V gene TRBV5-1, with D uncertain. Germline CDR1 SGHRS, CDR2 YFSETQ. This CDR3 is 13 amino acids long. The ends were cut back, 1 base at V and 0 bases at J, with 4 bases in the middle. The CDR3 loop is CASSLTVNTEAFF. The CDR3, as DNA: TGCGCCAGCAGCTTGACAGTGAACACTGAAGCTTTCTTT.

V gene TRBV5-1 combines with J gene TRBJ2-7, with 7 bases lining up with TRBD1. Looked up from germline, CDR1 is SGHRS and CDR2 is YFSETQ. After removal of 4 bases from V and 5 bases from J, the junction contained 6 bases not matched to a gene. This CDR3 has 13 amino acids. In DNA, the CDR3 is TGCGCCAGCAGCGTGGGGACAGCGAACGAGCAGTACTTC. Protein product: CASSVGTANEQYF.

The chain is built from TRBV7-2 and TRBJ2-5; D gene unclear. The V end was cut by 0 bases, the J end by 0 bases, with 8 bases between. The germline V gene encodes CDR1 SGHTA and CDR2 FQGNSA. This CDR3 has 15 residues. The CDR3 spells CASSLAFLNQETQYF. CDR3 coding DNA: TGTGCCAGCAGCTTAGCGTTCCTCAACCAAGAGACCCAGTACTTC.

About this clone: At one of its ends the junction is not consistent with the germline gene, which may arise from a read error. CDR3 sequence: CASSDVQGTGELFF. CDR3 nucleotides: TGTGCTAGCAGCGACGTGCAGGGCACCGGGGAGCTGTTTTTT. V and J are TRBV7-7 and TRBJ2-2, with a tentative D call TRBD1 (5 bases). This CDR3 spans 14 amino acids. From germline, CDR1 is SSHAT and CDR2 FNYEAQ (reference sequence).

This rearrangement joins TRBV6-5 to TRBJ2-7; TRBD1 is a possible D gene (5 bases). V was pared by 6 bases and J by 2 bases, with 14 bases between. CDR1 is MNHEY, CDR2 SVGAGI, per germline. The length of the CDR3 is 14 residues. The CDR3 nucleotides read TGTGCCAGCAGGCCTAGTTGGGGCACCTACGAGCAGTACTTC. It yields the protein CASRPSWGTYEQYF.

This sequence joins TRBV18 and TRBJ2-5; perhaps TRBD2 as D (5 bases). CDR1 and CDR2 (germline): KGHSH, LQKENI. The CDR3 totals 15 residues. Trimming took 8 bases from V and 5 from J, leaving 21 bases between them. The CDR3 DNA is TGTGCCAGCCAACCAAGGAAGGGAGCTGTTGAGACCCAGTACTTC. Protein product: CASQPRKGAVETQYF.

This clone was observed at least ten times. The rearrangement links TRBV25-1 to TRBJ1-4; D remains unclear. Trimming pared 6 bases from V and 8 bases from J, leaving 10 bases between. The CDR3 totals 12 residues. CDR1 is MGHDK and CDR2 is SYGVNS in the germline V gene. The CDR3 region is CASRERTEKLFF. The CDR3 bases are TGTGCCAGCAGAGAACGCACGGAAAAACTGTTTTTT.

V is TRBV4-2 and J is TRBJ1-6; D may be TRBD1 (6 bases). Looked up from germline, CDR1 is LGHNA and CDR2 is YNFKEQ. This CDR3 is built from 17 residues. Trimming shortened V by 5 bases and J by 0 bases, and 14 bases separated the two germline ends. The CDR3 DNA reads TGTGCCAGCAGCGAGGGGGACTTTAGCTCCTATAATTCACCCCTCCACTTT. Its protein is CASSEGDFSSYNSPLHF.

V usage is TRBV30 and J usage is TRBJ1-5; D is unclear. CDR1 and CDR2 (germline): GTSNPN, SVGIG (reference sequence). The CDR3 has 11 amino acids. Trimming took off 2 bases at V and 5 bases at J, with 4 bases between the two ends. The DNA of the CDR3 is TGTGCCTGGAGTAAAGATCAGCCCCAGCATTTT. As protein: CAWSKDQPQHF. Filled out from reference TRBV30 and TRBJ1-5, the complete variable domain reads SQTIHQWPATLVQPVGSPLSLECTVEGTSNPNLYWYRQAAGRGLQLLFYSVGIGQISSEVPQNLSASRPQDRQFILSSKKLLLSDSGFYLCAWSKDQPQHFGDGTRLSIL.

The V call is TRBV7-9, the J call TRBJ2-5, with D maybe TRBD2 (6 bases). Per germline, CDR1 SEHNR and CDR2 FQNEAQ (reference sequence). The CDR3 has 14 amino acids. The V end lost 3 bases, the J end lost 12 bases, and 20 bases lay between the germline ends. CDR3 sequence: CASSLGGDTAPKYF. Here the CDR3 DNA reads TGTGCCAGCAGCTTGGGCGGGGATACCGCCCCGAAGTACTTC.

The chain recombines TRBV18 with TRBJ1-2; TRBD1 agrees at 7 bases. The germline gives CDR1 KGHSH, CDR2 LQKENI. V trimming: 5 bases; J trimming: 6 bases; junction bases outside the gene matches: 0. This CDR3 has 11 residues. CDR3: CASSTGDGYTF. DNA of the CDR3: TGTGCCAGCTCAACAGGGGATGGCTACACCTTC.

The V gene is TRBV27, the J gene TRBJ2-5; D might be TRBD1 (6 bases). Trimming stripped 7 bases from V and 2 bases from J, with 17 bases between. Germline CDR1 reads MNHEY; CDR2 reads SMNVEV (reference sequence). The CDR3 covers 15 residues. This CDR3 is CASKTRGRGQETQYF. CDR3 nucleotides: TGTGCCAGCAAAACCAGGGGCCGAGGGCAAGAGACCCAGTACTTC.

The CDR3 region is CATSSETWDTQYF. The CDR3 DNA sequence: TGTGCCACCAGCAGTGAAACATGGGATACGCAGTATTTT. The V gene is TRBV15, the J gene TRBJ2-3; D unresolved. The ends were cut back, 3 bases at V and 6 bases at J, with 10 bases in the middle. The CDR3 runs to 13 residues. Germline V gene lookup returns CDR1 LNHNV and CDR2 YYDKDF (reference sequence).

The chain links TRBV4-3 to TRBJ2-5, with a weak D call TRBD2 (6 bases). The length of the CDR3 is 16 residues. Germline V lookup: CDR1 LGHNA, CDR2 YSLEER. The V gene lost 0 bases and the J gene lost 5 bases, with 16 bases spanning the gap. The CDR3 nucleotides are TGCGCCAGCAGCCAAGACGCGGGAAACGATGGGGAGACCCAGTACTTC. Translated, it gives CASSQDAGNDGETQYF.

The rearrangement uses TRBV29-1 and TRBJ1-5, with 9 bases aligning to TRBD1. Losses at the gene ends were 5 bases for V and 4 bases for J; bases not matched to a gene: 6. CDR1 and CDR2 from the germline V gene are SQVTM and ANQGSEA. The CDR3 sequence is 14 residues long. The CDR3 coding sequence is TGCAGCGTTACTACAGGGGGCATGAATCAGCCCCAGCATTTT. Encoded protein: CSVTTGGMNQPQHF.

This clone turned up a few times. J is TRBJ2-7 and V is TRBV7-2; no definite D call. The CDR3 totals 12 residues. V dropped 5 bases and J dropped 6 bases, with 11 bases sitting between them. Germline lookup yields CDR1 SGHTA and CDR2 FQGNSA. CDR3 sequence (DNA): TGTGCCAGCAGCCCAAGTCCTGGCGAGCAGTACTTC. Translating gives CASSPSPGEQYF.

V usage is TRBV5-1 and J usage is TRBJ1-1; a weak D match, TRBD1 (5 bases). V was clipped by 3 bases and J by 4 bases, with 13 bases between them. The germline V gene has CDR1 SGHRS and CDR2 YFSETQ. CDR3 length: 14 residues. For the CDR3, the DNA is TGCGCCAGCAGCTCCCAGGGTCCAGTCACTGAAGCTTTCTTT. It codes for CASSSQGPVTEAFF.

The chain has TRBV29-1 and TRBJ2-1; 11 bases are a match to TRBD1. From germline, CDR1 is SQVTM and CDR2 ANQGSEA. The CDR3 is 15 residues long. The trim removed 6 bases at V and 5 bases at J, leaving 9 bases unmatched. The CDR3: CSVSGTGGLDNEQFF. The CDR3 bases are TGCAGCGTCTCAGGGACAGGGGGGTTGGACAATGAGCAGTTCTTC.